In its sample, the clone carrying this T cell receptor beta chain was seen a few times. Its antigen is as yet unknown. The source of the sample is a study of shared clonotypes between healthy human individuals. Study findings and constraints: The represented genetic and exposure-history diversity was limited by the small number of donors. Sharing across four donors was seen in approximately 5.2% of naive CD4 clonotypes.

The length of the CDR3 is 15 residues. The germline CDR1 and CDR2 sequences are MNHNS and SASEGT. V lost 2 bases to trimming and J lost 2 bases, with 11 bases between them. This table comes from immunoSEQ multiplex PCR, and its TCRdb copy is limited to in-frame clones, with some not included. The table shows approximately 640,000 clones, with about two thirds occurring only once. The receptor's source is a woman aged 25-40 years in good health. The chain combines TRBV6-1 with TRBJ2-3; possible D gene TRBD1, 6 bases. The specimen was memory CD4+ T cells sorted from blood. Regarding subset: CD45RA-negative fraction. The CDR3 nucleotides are TGTGCCAGCAGTGAACAGGGGCCCCTCACAGATACGCAGTATTTT. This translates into CASSEQGPLTDTQYF.